The 7 T cell receptor beta chains below were found in one sample sequenced in a study of T-cell memory formation after mild COVID-19. TCRdb ran MiXCR on the 5' RACE reads and lists one entry per CDR3 protein. The table has 120,000 to 150,000 distinct CDR3 sequences, over 15% seen once. Sequenced input: PBMCs or a T cell subset sorted from them (not recorded which). These receptors came from an adult woman who had mild COVID-19 (a few samples of this study predate the infection). Cell type and time point are not known.

This clonotype came up a few times. V and J are TRBV5-1 and TRBJ2-1; no reliable D call. This CDR3 region has 14 residues. The V and J ends lost 0 bases and 5 bases respectively, with 9 bases between them. CDR1 is SGHRS and CDR2 is YFSETQ in the germline V gene. Written as DNA, the CDR3 is TGCGCCAGCAGCTTGGCCGGCGCGAACAATGAGCAGTTCTTC. It specifies CASSLAGANNEQFF.

This clonotype was observed a handful of times. One junction end disagrees with the germline gene, perhaps due to a read error. The chain employs TRBV30 and TRBJ2-7, with D possibly matching TRBD1 (6 bases). Germline CDR1 GTSNPN, CDR2 SVGIG (reference sequence). The CDR3 totals 14 residues. Here the CDR3 reads CAGSYGGNSGEQYF. In DNA, the CDR3 is TGTGCCGGGAGTTATGGGGGCAATTCGGGCGAGCAGTACTTC.

On this clonotype: At one boundary the junction diverges from the germline segment, which might be a read error. The rearrangement joins TRBV6-1 to TRBJ2-1, with D possibly being TRBD2 (7 bases). The germline gives CDR1 MNHNS, CDR2 SASEGT. This CDR3 has 14 residues. The CDR3 bases are TGTGCCAGCAGGGAAGGGGGGGTCTACAATGAGCAGTTCTTC. It is translated as CASREGGVYNEQFF.

Only a few counts were recorded for this clonotype. V is TRBV10-3 and J is TRBJ2-1; D gene uncertain. Looked up from germline, CDR1 is ENHRY and CDR2 is SYGVKD. The CDR3 runs 13 residues. Trimming shortened V by 0 bases and J by 9 bases, and 9 bases separated the two germline ends. CDR3 DNA sequence: TGTGCCATCAGTGAGTCTAGTGTATTTGAGCAGTTCTTC. Its translation: CAISESSVFEQFF.

This clonotype was counted between two and nine times. The chain employs TRBV7-9 and TRBJ2-1; tentatively, D is TRBD2 (5 bases). The CDR3 consists of 12 residues. CDR1 and CDR2 (germline): SEHNR, FQNEAQ (reference sequence). V lost 11 bases and J lost 4, with 12 bases in between. CDR3 sequence (DNA): TGTGCCGCTGCCCGGGATTACAATGAGCAGTTCTTC. Its protein is CAAARDYNEQFF.

The V gene is TRBV7-3, the J gene TRBJ2-1; D is unclear. Germline V CDR1 and CDR2: SGHTA, FQGTGA. With 4 bases removed from V and 6 bases from J, the gap between germline ends came to 7 bases. This CDR3 region has 12 residues. CDR3 DNA sequence: TGTGCCAGCAGCTCCAGAATCAATGAGCAGTTCTTC. This sequence encodes CASSSRINEQFF.

This chain connects TRBV2 to TRBJ2-3; D might be TRBD2 (6 bases). The V gene's germline CDR1 is SNHLY and CDR2 FYNNEI. There are 15 residues in the CDR3. V was cut by 4 bases and J by 0 bases, with 11 bases left in between. CDR3 residues: CASSGWGTSTDTQYF. CDR3 DNA: TGTGCCAGCAGTGGTTGGGGGACTAGCACAGATACGCAGTATTTT. The whole variable domain, remainder taken from reference TRBV2 and TRBJ2-3, is EPEVTQTPSHQVTQMGQEVILRCVPISNHLYFYWYRQILGQKVEFLVSFYNNEISEKSEIFDDQFSVERPDGSNFTLKIRSTKLEDSAMYFCASSGWGTSTDTQYFGPGTRLTVL.